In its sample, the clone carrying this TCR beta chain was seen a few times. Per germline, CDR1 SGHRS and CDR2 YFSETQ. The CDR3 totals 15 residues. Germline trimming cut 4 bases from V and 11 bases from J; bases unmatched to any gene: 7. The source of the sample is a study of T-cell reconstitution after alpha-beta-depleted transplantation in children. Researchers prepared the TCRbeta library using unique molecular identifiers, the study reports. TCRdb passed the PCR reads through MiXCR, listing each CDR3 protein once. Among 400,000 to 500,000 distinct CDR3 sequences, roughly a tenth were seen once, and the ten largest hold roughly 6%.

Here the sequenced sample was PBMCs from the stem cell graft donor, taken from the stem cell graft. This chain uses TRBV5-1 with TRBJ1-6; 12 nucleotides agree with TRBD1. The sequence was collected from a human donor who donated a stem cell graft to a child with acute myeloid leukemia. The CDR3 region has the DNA TGCGCCAGCAGCCTGGGACAGGGGGCGCTGGCACCCCTCCACTTT. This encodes CASSLGQGALAPLHF. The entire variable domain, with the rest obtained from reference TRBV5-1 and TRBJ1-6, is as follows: KAGVTQTPRYLIKTRGQQVTLSCSPISGHRSVSWYQQTPGQGLQFLFEYFSETQRNKGNFPGRFSGRQFSNSRSEMNVSTLELGDSALYLCASSLGQGALAPLHFGNGTRLTVT.